Listed below are T cell receptor beta chains from one sample, sequenced in a study of T cells after yellow fever vaccination. One entry per CDR3 protein results from TCRdb running MiXCR on the 5' RACE reads. The top ten hold approximately 15% of the sample, which has some 400,000 distinct CDR3 sequences, about 6% seen once. The sample consisted of PBMCs, taken 5 days after the yellow fever booster vaccination. The receptor source for this set is a man younger than 40 who received the YFV17D yellow fever vaccine. The CDR3 runs from the conserved cysteine through the conserved F or W. The D gene is left open where the match is weak. Only part of the rows carry a size: once, few, many, or a class if the clone is expanded.

v_gene,d_gene,j_gene,abundance,CDR3nt,CDR3aa
TRBV4-3,NA,TRBJ2-1,NA,TGCGCCAGCAGCAACATGCTATTAAAAACTGAGCAGTTCTTC,CASSNMLLKTEQFF
TRBV5-5,NA,TRBJ2-3,NA,TGTGCCAGCAGCCCACGGGGGACTAGCACAGATACGCAGTATTTT,CASSPRGTSTDTQYF
TRBV9,TRBD1,TRBJ1-2,few,TGTGCCAGCAGCGGGGGACAGGGGGAAGGCTACACCTTC,CASSGGQGEGYTF
TRBV5-1,NA,TRBJ2-1,few,TGCGCCAGCAGCCGCGCCCAGGGATTCTTGACCTACAATGAGCAGTTCTTC,CASSRAQGFLTYNEQFF
TRBV4-2,TRBD1,TRBJ2-7,many,TGTGCCAGCAGCCCCCAGGGGGAGTACGAGCAGTACTTC,CASSPQGEYEQYF
TRBV15,NA,TRBJ1-2,NA,TGTGCCACCAGCAGAAACAGGGTTGACTATGGCTACACCTTC,CATSRNRVDYGYTF
TRBV20-1,TRBD2,TRBJ2-3,many,TGCAGTGCTACACGACTAGCGGGAGGAACAGATACGCAGTATTTT,CSATRLAGGTDTQYF
TRBV12-3/TRBV12-4,NA,TRBJ2-1,many,TGTGCCAGCAGTTTAGCGGGATTCTCCTACAATGAGCAGTTCTTC,CASSLAGFSYNEQFF
TRBV12-3/TRBV12-4,NA,TRBJ1-1,many,TGTGCCAGCAGAGGGAGCCCCCAAGGGAACACTGAAGCTTTCTTT,CASRGSPQGNTEAFF
TRBV7-9,NA,TRBJ1-2,NA,TGTGCCAGCAGCTTAGGAGGGCATGGCTACACCTTC,CASSLGGHGYTF